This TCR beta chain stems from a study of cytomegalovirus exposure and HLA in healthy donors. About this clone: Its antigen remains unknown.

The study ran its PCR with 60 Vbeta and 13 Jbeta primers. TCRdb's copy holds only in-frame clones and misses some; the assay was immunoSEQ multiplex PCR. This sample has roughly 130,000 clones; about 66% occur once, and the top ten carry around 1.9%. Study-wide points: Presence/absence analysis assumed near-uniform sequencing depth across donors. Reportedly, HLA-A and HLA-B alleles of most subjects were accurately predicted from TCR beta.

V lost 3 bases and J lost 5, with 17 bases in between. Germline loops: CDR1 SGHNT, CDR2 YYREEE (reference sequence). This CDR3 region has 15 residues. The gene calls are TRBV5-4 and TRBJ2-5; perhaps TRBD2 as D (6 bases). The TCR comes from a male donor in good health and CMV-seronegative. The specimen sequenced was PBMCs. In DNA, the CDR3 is TGTGCCAGCAGCTCTCTCGGTGGAGGGGTCGAGACCCAGTACTTC. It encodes CASSSLGGGVETQYF.